A selection of T cell receptor beta chains follows, all from one sample in a study of identical twins. TCRdb passed the 5' RACE reads through MiXCR, listing each CDR3 protein once. Of over 550,000 distinct CDR3 sequences in the sample, less than 9% are singletons; the top ten hold roughly 1.6%. The same sample was also studied in work on yellow fever vaccine responses in identical twins.

Sequencing was carried out using PBMCs. These receptors were collected from a woman aged 18 to 35 in good health. CDR3s include the opening cysteine and the closing phenylalanine or tryptophan. A D gene is named only where the DNA matches it firmly. The size field is filled for only some rows; it gives once, few, many or a size class.

V: TRBV4-1; J: TRBJ2-1; size: many; D: -; DNA: TGCGCCAGCAGCCAAGCGACGATCTCCTACAATGAGCAGTTCTTC; CDR3: CASSQATISYNEQFF
V: TRBV20-1; J: TRBJ2-2; size: -; D: TRBD2; DNA: TGCAGTGCTAGAGATAGACTAGCGGGACTCGCGAACACCGGGGAGCTGTTTTTT; CDR3: CSARDRLAGLANTGELFF
V: TRBV5-1; J: TRBJ2-2; size: -; D: TRBD2; DNA: TGCGCCAGCAGCCTACCGGGGGGGCGCGTGTCCGGGGAGCTGTTTTTT; CDR3: CASSLPGGRVSGELFF
V: TRBV20-1; J: TRBJ1-4; size: few; D: -; DNA: TGCAGTGCTAGTGGGGGCTCCATCGGAGCAACTAATGAAAAACTGTTTTTT; CDR3: CSASGGSIGATNEKLFF
V: TRBV2; J: TRBJ1-5; size: -; D: -; DNA: TGTGCCAGCAGTGGCGAAGAGAAGGGCAATCAGCCCCAGCATTTT; CDR3: CASSGEEKGNQPQHF
V: TRBV29-1; J: TRBJ2-1; size: -; D: TRBD1; DNA: TGCAGCGTTGCCTCCGGGACAGGGTTGTCCAATGAGCAGTTCTTC; CDR3: CSVASGTGLSNEQFF
V: TRBV5-1; J: TRBJ2-7; size: few; D: -; DNA: TGCGCCAGCAGCTTGGTACGGCAGGGATCCTACGAGCAGTACTTC; CDR3: CASSLVRQGSYEQYF
V: TRBV6-5; J: TRBJ2-5; size: -; D: TRBD2; DNA: TGTGCCAGCAGTTTTGTCAGGACTAGCGGGGGGGCCCGGGAGACCCAGTACTTC; CDR3: CASSFVRTSGGARETQYF
V: TRBV2; J: TRBJ2-2; size: -; D: -; DNA: TGTACCATCTGTTTAGTTACGTTGAGCGCACAGAACACCGGGGAGCTGTTTTTT; CDR3: CTICLVTLSAQNTGELFF
V: TRBV20-1; J: TRBJ1-5; size: -; D: -; DNA: TGCAGTGCTAGGCAGGGATCGAGCAATCAGCCCCAGCATTTT; CDR3: CSARQGSSNQPQHF
V: TRBV20-1; J: TRBJ1-2; size: many; D: TRBD1; DNA: TGCAGTGCAACGCAGGGGGCAGGGTATGGCTACACCTTC; CDR3: CSATQGAGYGYTF
V: TRBV20-1; J: TRBJ2-1; size: -; D: -; DNA: TGCAGTGCATACCTGGCCCGGAGACCGGATGAGCAGTTCTTC; CDR3: CSAYLARRPDEQFF
V: TRBV28; J: TRBJ2-7; size: -; D: -; DNA: TGTGCCAGCAGTTTAAGACAGGTCTACGAGCAGTACTTC; CDR3: CASSLRQVYEQYF
V: TRBV4-1; J: TRBJ1-1; size: -; D: -; DNA: TGCGCCAGCAGCCAAGGAATCGGGGGGCCGGAAGCTTTCTTT; CDR3: CASSQGIGGPEAFF
V: TRBV12-3/TRBV12-4; J: TRBJ2-3; size: few; D: -; DNA: TGTGCCAGCAGTTTAGCTAGCGGAGTAATTAGCACAGATACGCAGTATTTT; CDR3: CASSLASGVISTDTQYF
V: TRBV29-1; J: TRBJ1-2; size: many; D: -; DNA: TGCAGCGTTGAAGATGGGGGGAAGGGCTACACCTTC; CDR3: CSVEDGGKGYTF
V: TRBV12-3/TRBV12-4; J: TRBJ2-7; size: few; D: -; DNA: TGTGCCAGCAGTTTAGGGACAGCCTTTACCTACGAGCAGTACTTC; CDR3: CASSLGTAFTYEQYF
V: TRBV2; J: TRBJ1-1; size: many; D: TRBD1; DNA: TGTGCCAGCAGGGGACAGAGCAACACTGAAGCTTTCTTT; CDR3: CASRGQSNTEAFF